The 22 T cell receptor beta chains in this list originate from one sample, sequenced in a study of T cells in Graves' hyperthyroidism and ophthalmopathy. Amplified TCR beta CDR3 regions derived from RNA transcripts. HTBI primers drove first-round RT-PCR of the TCR CDR3. Each CDR3 protein is one row after TCRdb ran MiXCR on the multiplex PCR reads. This repertoire shows roughly 720,000 distinct CDR3 sequences, approximately 15% found once; its top ten account for about 16%. Sequenced material: blood. These receptors were taken from a man aged 50-59 years with Graves' hyperthyroidism.

There are many counts of this clonotype. This chain links TRBV28 with TRBJ2-5, with D tentatively TRBD1 or TRBD2 (5 bases each). The CDR3 extends over 15 amino acids. Trimming left V 3 bases short and J 4 bases short, with 15 bases between. Looked up from germline, CDR1 is MDHEN and CDR2 is SYDVKM. The CDR3 DNA reads TGTGCCAGCAGTTTCGGAGAGGGGCTGCGAGAGACCCAGTACTTC. Translating gives CASSFGEGLRETQYF. Full variable domain (remainder filled in from reference TRBV28 and TRBJ2-5): DVKVTQSSRYLVKRTGEKVFLECVQDMDHENMFWYRQDPGLGLRLIYFSYDVKMKEKGDIPEGYSVSREKKERFSLILESASTNQTSMYLCASSFGEGLRETQYFGPGTRLLVL.

V is TRBV3-1 and J is TRBJ2-5, with D uncertain. Deletions cut 1 base from V and 0 bases from J, with 6 bases between. The CDR3 is 14 residues long. Germline values: CDR1 LGHDT, CDR2 YNNKEL (reference sequence). The CDR3, as DNA: TGTGCCAGCAGCCAAGGGGAACACCAAGAGACCCAGTACTTC. This codes for CASSQGEHQETQYF.

At least ten counts were recorded for this clonotype. The chain combines TRBV10-2 with TRBJ2-2; D ambiguous. Germline assignment: CDR1 WSHSY and CDR2 SAAADI. Trimming removed 0 bases at V and 3 bases at J, with 11 bases between. The CDR3 runs to 16 residues. The DNA of the CDR3 is TGCGCCAGCAGTGAGTCGAGACCCAGCTACACCGGGGAGCTGTTTTTT. Translating it yields CASSESRPSYTGELFF.

This clonotype was counted at least ten times. This sequence joins TRBV18 and TRBJ2-2; D might be TRBD1 (5 bases). V lost 2 bases to trimming and J lost 4 bases, with 5 bases between them. Per germline, CDR1 KGHSH and CDR2 LQKENI. This CDR3 is 13 amino acids long. The CDR3 spells CASSPGATGELFF. The CDR3 region has the DNA TGTGCCAGCTCACCAGGGGCCACCGGGGAGCTGTTTTTT.

With respect to this clonotype: The junction differs from germline at one of its ends, possibly a read error. The CDR3 coding sequence is TGTGCCAGCAGCTTATTAGGGGGAAGCACAGATACGCAGAATTTT. The encoded protein is CASSLLGGSTDTQNF. V and J are TRBV11-3 and TRBJ2-3, with D possibly being TRBD1 (6 bases). This CDR3 spans 15 amino acids. CDR1 and CDR2 from the germline V gene are SGHNT and YENEEA. The variable domain in full, completed from reference TRBV11-3 and TRBJ2-3, reads EAGVVQSPRYKIIEKKQPVAFWCNPISGHNTLYWYLQNLGQGPELLIRYENEEAVDDSQLPKDRFSAERLKGVDSTLKIQPAELGDSAVYLCASSLLGGSTDTQNFGPGTRLTVL.

This clonotype was found many times. The CDR3, as DNA: TGTGCCAGCAGTTTATCCCTCTGGGAGCAGTACTTC. Amino acids: CASSLSLWEQYF. V gene TRBV28 combines with J gene TRBJ2-7; D remains unclear. Trimming removed 1 base at V and 7 bases at J, with 8 bases between. The CDR3 has 12 amino acids. The germline V gene has CDR1 MDHEN and CDR2 SYDVKM.

This sequence joins TRBV3-1 and TRBJ1-6; a weak D match, TRBD1 (6 bases). V gave up 2 bases and J gave up 7 bases, with 12 bases separating them. Germline V gene lookup returns CDR1 LGHDT and CDR2 YNNKEL (reference sequence). The CDR3 has 15 residues. The CDR3 is CASSQQAGGNSPLHF. The CDR3 DNA is TGTGCCAGCAGCCAACAGGCTGGGGGCAATTCACCCCTCCACTTT.

This clonotype appeared many times. The chain employs TRBV20-1 and TRBJ2-5, with 13 bases fitting TRBD2. Germline CDR1 reads DFQATT; CDR2 reads SNEGSKA (reference sequence). The CDR3 is made up of 14 amino acids. V dropped 6 bases and J dropped 2; count of bases not matched to a gene: 3. CDR3 nucleotide sequence: TGCAGTGCCAGGACTAGCGGGAGTCAAGAGACCCAGTACTTC. Translation gives CSARTSGSQETQYF.

This clonotype showed up just a few times. The chain is built from TRBV7-8 and TRBJ2-3; 13 bases align to TRBD2. With 3 bases clipped from V and 1 base from J, the junction kept 13 bases outside the gene matches. The CDR3 is 20 residues long. Germline CDR1 SGHVS, CDR2 FQNEAQ. CDR3 amino acids: CASSFGLAGELGMGTDTQYF. The CDR3 nucleotides are TGTGCCAGCAGCTTCGGACTAGCGGGAGAGTTGGGGATGGGCACAGATACGCAGTATTTT.

There are a few counts of this clonotype. The CDR3 loop is CASSLEGLAGGETQYF. The CDR3 DNA reads as TGCGCCAGCAGCTTGGAGGGACTAGCGGGTGGAGAGACCCAGTACTTC. The gene calls are TRBV5-1 and TRBJ2-5; 12 bases align to TRBD2. Germline trimming cut 0 bases from V and 4 bases from J; bases unmatched to any gene: 4. This CDR3 region has 16 residues. The germline V gene encodes CDR1 SGHRS and CDR2 YFSETQ. Together with reference TRBV5-1 and TRBJ2-5, the CDR3 gives the full variable domain: KAGVTQTPRYLIKTRGQQVTLSCSPISGHRSVSWYQQTPGQGLQFLFEYFSETQRNKGNFPGRFSGRQFSNSRSEMNVSTLELGDSALYLCASSLEGLAGGETQYFGPGTRLLVL.

The chain combines TRBV12-3 or TRBV12-4 with TRBJ1-3; no firm D call. Trimming cost V 5 bases and J 2 bases, with 16 bases left between them. There are 16 residues in the CDR3. This CDR3 is CASSESGIRTGNTIYF. CDR3 DNA sequence: TGTGCCAGCAGTGAATCCGGAATCCGAACTGGAAACACCATATATTTT.

The CDR3 coding sequence is TGTGCCAGTAGTCGGACAGTGGTCACGTACGAGCAGTACTTC. It is translated as CASSRTVVTYEQYF. The chain uses TRBV19 and TRBJ2-7; the D gene is possibly TRBD1 (6 bases). V was trimmed by 5 bases and J by 4 bases, leaving 15 bases between them. CDR3 length equals 14 residues. From germline, CDR1 is LNHDA and CDR2 SQIVND (reference sequence). Full variable domain (outside the CDR3, taken from reference TRBV19 and TRBJ2-7): DGGITQSPKYLFRKEGQNVTLSCEQNLNHDAMYWYRQDPGQGLRLIYYSQIVNDFQKGDIAEGYSVSREKKESFPLTVTSAQKNPTAFYLCASSRTVVTYEQYFGPGTRLTVT.

This clonotype was picked up many times. The chain links TRBV5-1 to TRBJ2-7; TRBD1 agrees at 7 bases. V shed 0 bases, J shed 2 bases, and the junction held 2 bases outside the gene matches. This CDR3 comprises 14 residues. Germline lookup yields CDR1 SGHRS and CDR2 YFSETQ. CDR3 region: CASSLEGQPYEQYF. CDR3 sequence (DNA): TGCGCCAGCAGCTTGGAGGGACAGCCCTACGAGCAGTACTTC. The entire variable domain, with the rest obtained from reference TRBV5-1 and TRBJ2-7, is as follows: KAGVTQTPRYLIKTRGQQVTLSCSPISGHRSVSWYQQTPGQGLQFLFEYFSETQRNKGNFPGRFSGRQFSNSRSEMNVSTLELGDSALYLCASSLEGQPYEQYFGPGTRLTVT.

This chain links TRBV12-3 or TRBV12-4 with TRBJ1-1; D is unclear. The V end lost 3 bases, the J end lost 5 bases, and 10 bases lay between the germline ends. The CDR3 contains 13 residues. The CDR3 DNA is TGTGCCAGCAGTTTTCCCCCCAGGACTGAAGCTTTCTTT. As protein: CASSFPPRTEAFF.

This clonotype has at least ten counts. This sequence joins TRBV7-9 and TRBJ2-3, with TRBD2 identical over 15 bases. Germline loops: CDR1 SEHNR, CDR2 FQNEAQ (reference sequence). The CDR3 extends over 16 amino acids. Trimming removed 5 bases from V and 5 bases from J; junction bases left unmatched: 5. The CDR3: CASSQGLAGGVDTQYF. In nucleotides, the CDR3 is TGTGCCAGCAGCCAAGGACTAGCGGGAGGGGTAGATACGCAGTATTTT.

This clonotype appeared a few times. The J gene is TRBJ2-7, the V gene TRBV27, with TRBD1 matching 8 bases. Losses at the gene ends were 6 bases for V and 0 bases for J; bases not matched to a gene: 4. The germline gives CDR1 MNHEY, CDR2 SMNVEV (reference sequence). CDR3 length: 14 residues. CDR3 nucleotide sequence: TGTGCCAGCAGGGACAGGGCCTTCTCCTACGAGCAGTACTTC. Translated: CASRDRAFSYEQYF.

This chain links TRBV6-1 with TRBJ2-3; no reliable D call. Germline V CDR1 and CDR2: MNHNS, SASEGT. V was cut by 1 base and J by 4 bases, with 6 bases left in between. The CDR3 extends over 13 amino acids. CDR3 region: CASSEVGSDTQYF. Written as DNA, the CDR3 is TGTGCCAGCAGTGAAGTAGGGTCAGATACGCAGTATTTT.

This clonotype was seen many times. The genes are TRBV7-3 and TRBJ2-6; D remains ambiguous. The CDR3 consists of 15 residues. The germline V gene has CDR1 SGHTA and CDR2 FQGTGA. Trimming left V 5 bases short and J 0 bases short, with 8 bases between. This CDR3 reads CASSLGYSGANVLTF. CDR3 bases: TGTGCCAGCAGCCTAGGATACTCTGGGGCCAACGTCCTGACTTTC.

The chain uses TRBV20-1 and TRBJ2-2; D is undetermined. The CDR3 contains 14 residues. Trimming removed 2 bases at V and 1 base at J, with 8 bases between. Germline V CDR1 and CDR2: DFQATT, SNEGSKA (reference sequence). The CDR3 DNA reads TGCAGTGCTAGACGGTCCCGGAACACCGGGGAGCTGTTTTTT. It translates to CSARRSRNTGELFF.

There are many counts of this clonotype. The genes are TRBV6-1 and TRBJ1-5; D is ambiguous. This CDR3 has 15 residues. CDR1 MNHNS and CDR2 SASEGT come from the germline V gene. V was pared by 3 bases and J by 2 bases, with 11 bases between. CDR3 residues: CASSDGESGNQPQHF. The DNA for the CDR3 is TGTGCCAGCAGTGACGGGGAGAGCGGCAATCAGCCCCAGCATTTT.

This clonotype was detected ten times or more. The chain recombines TRBV5-1 with TRBJ2-7, with 9 bases fitting TRBD2. After removal of 2 bases from V and 7 bases from J, the junction contained 7 bases not matched to a gene. This CDR3 is built from 14 residues. The germline V gene has CDR1 SGHRS and CDR2 YFSETQ. CDR3 region: CASSLGGRAGEQYF. The CDR3 DNA follows: TGCGCCAGCAGCTTAGGCGGGAGGGCCGGGGAGCAGTACTTC.

This clonotype was found a few times. CDR3 in amino acids: CASLSPGPSVLTF. CDR3 sequence (DNA): TGTGCCAGCCTTTCCCCGGGACCCAGCGTCCTGACTTTC. V usage is TRBV12-3 or TRBV12-4 and J usage is TRBJ2-6; the D gene could be TRBD1 or TRBD2 (5 bases each). There are 13 residues in the CDR3. V dropped 8 bases and J dropped 12 bases, with 17 bases sitting between them.